This T cell receptor (beta chain) was documented in a study of blood T cell repertoires in COVID-19. For the study at large: T cells, B-cell-depleted T cells, or PBMCs supplied cDNA or gDNA.

Sequencing was performed with immunoSEQ multiplex PCR; in TCRdb, only in-frame clones are kept and a portion is missing. The table records approximately 100,000 clones, 65% to 90% of them present only once. CDR3 size: 13 residues. Germline V lookup: CDR1 MNHNY, CDR2 SVGAGI (reference sequence). The trim removed 6 bases at V and 4 bases at J, leaving 1 base unmatched. The specimen was peripheral blood. This TCR was sampled from an elderly woman with active or convalescent COVID-19. V gene TRBV6-6 combines with J gene TRBJ2-3, with 10 bases fitting TRBD2. CDR3 DNA sequence: TGTGCCAGCAGACTAGCGGGATCAGATACGCAGTATTTT. It specifies CASRLAGSDTQYF.